The 17 T cell receptor beta chains in this list originate from one sample, sequenced in a study of cytomegalovirus exposure and HLA in healthy donors. Vbeta (60) and Jbeta (13) primers were used in the PCR. Assay: immunoSEQ multiplex PCR; the TCRdb copy retains only in-frame clones and omits some. Of some 110,000 clones in the sample, 9% to 10% were seen once. The specimen sequenced was PBMCs. These receptors were obtained from a man aged 25-40 years in good health and CMV-seronegative.

This clone was detected only a few times. The rearrangement joins TRBV11-3 to TRBJ1-3; TRBD1 is a possible D gene (5 bases). Germline CDR1 is SGHNT and CDR2 is YENEEA. The V end was cut by 4 bases, the J end by 5 bases, with 18 bases between. The CDR3 length is 16 residues. CDR3 sequence (DNA): TGTGCCAGCAGCTCCGTAACAGGACCACATAGAAACACCATATATTTT. It is translated as CASSSVTGPHRNTIYF.

This clone appeared a few times. The chain joins TRBV6-5 to TRBJ2-1, with D perhaps matching TRBD1 (6 bases). The V end was cut by 2 bases, the J end by 4 bases, with 6 bases between. From germline, CDR1 is MNHEY and CDR2 SVGAGI. CDR3 length: 13 residues. CDR3 in DNA: TGTGCCAGCAGTTACAGGGGGTACAATGAGCAGTTCTTC. Translating it yields CASSYRGYNEQFF.

The rearrangement joins TRBV5-4 to TRBJ2-6, with 8 nucleotides matching TRBD1. CDR1 and CDR2 (germline): SGHNT, YYREEE (reference sequence). This CDR3 spans 16 amino acids. Losses at the gene ends were 2 bases for V and 4 bases for J; bases not matched to a gene: 5. The CDR3 loop reads CASSLIGQGGANVLTF. The CDR3 nucleotides read TGTGCCAGCAGCTTAATCGGACAGGGAGGGGCCAACGTCCTGACTTTC.

This clone was counted a few times. This chain connects TRBV2 to TRBJ2-5, with 9 positions matching TRBD1. Germline V gene lookup returns CDR1 SNHLY and CDR2 FYNNEI. The CDR3 is 16 amino acids. With 1 base clipped from V and 5 bases from J, the junction kept 8 bases outside the gene matches. The CDR3 sequence: CASSEVLGTGSETQYF. The CDR3, as DNA: TGTGCCAGCAGTGAAGTTTTAGGGACAGGGAGCGAGACCCAGTACTTC.

The chain is built from TRBV12-5 and TRBJ2-3; TRBD2 agrees at 10 bases. CDR1 is LGHNT, CDR2 FRNRAP, per germline. CDR3 length equals 18 residues. Trimming cost V 1 base and J 3 bases; bases outside gene matches: 10. DNA for the CDR3: TGTGCTAGTGGTTTGGGCCGGGGGACTAGCGTGACAACAGATACGCAGTATTTT. Translating it yields CASGLGRGTSVTTDTQYF.

This rearrangement joins TRBV6-5 to TRBJ2-7; TRBD1 matches at 8 bases. Unmatched junction bases numbered 4, after V lost 2 bases and J lost 4 bases. This CDR3 contains 14 residues. Germline V gives CDR1 MNHEY, CDR2 SVGAGI. The CDR3 loop is CASSYRDRRYEQYF. As DNA, the CDR3 is TGTGCCAGCAGTTACAGGGACAGGAGATACGAGCAGTACTTC.

The V gene is TRBV6-5, the J gene TRBJ2-7; 7 positions agree with TRBD2. CDR3 length equals 15 residues. Germline V CDR1 and CDR2: MNHEY, SVGAGI. The V gene end was trimmed by 2 bases and the J gene end by 2 bases; junction bases not matched to a gene: 6. The CDR3 sequence: CASSYRRERAYEQYF. CDR3 bases: TGTGCCAGCAGTTACCGGCGGGAGAGGGCCTACGAGCAGTACTTC.

The chain has TRBV27 and TRBJ1-1, with D maybe TRBD1 (5 bases). V shed 6 bases and J shed 3 bases, with 20 bases lying between them. There are 16 residues in the CDR3. Per germline, CDR1 MNHEY and CDR2 SMNVEV (reference sequence). DNA for the CDR3: TGTGCCAGCAGCCTCGGGGGTGGTGAAAGTTACACTGAAGCTTTCTTT. Translating gives CASSLGGGESYTEAFF.

V is TRBV18 and J is TRBJ1-1; D not resolved. V gave up 8 bases and J gave up 2 bases, with 12 bases separating them. CDR1 is KGHSH and CDR2 is LQKENI in the germline V gene. The CDR3 spans 13 residues. CDR3 sequence reads: CASTREANTEAFF. CDR3 DNA sequence: TGTGCCAGCACGAGGGAGGCTAACACTGAAGCTTTCTTT. Full variable domain (remainder filled in from reference TRBV18 and TRBJ1-1): NAGVMQNPRHLVRRRGQEARLRCSPMKGHSHVYWYRQLPEEGLKFMVYLQKENIIDESGMPKERFSAEFPKEGPSILRIQQVVRGDSAAYFCASTREANTEAFFGQGTRLTVV.

This clone was counted only a few times. The rearrangement links TRBV5-4 to TRBJ1-4; 7 bases align to TRBD1. Germline V gene lookup returns CDR1 SGHNT and CDR2 YYREEE (reference sequence). This CDR3 spans 16 amino acids. The J segment lost 0 bases and the V segment lost 4 bases, leaving 6 bases of the junction unmatched. CDR3 DNA: TGTGCCAGCAGCAAGGGACAGACCGCAACTAATGAAAAACTGTTTTTT. Its translation is CASSKGQTATNEKLFF. The full variable domain, rest sourced from reference TRBV5-4 and TRBJ1-4, is ETGVTQSPTHLIKTRGQQVTLRCSSQSGHNTVSWYQQALGQGPQFIFQYYREEENGRGNFPPRFSGLQFPNYSSELNVNALELDDSALYLCASSKGQTATNEKLFFGSGTQLSVL.

The table lists this clone with a few counts. The V call is TRBV6-1, the J call TRBJ2-7; weak D call: TRBD2 (6 bases). From germline, CDR1 is MNHNS and CDR2 SASEGT. The V and J ends lost 6 bases and 3 bases respectively, with 15 bases between them. CDR3 length: 14 residues. This chain's CDR3 is CASSHGGAGYEQYF. The CDR3 nucleotides read TGTGCCAGCAGCCATGGAGGGGCGGGCTACGAGCAGTACTTC.

V gene TRBV5-8 combines with J gene TRBJ2-7; TRBD1 aligns across 9 bases. The CDR3 spans 15 residues. Germline CDR1 and CDR2: SGHTS and YDEGEE. The trim removed 4 bases at V and 0 bases at J, leaving 5 bases unmatched. The CDR3 spells CASSPGTGSSYEQYF. CDR3 nucleotides: TGTGCCAGCAGCCCCGGGACAGGGAGCTCCTACGAGCAGTACTTC.

This clone was seen only a few times. J is TRBJ2-7 and V is TRBV4-1; D is possibly TRBD2 (5 bases). Germline CDR1 MGHRA, CDR2 YSYEKL. Trimming removed 4 bases from V and 3 bases from J, with 10 bases in between. This CDR3 spans 13 amino acids. DNA for the CDR3: TGCGCCAGCAGCCGGAGCGAGGGCTACGAGCAGTACTTC. This translates into CASSRSEGYEQYF.

This clone was seen a few times. The chain links TRBV6-6 to TRBJ1-2; perhaps TRBD1 as D (6 bases). The CDR3 length is 14 residues. The germline CDR1 and CDR2 sequences are MNHNY and SVGAGI (reference sequence). Trimming stripped 2 bases from V and 4 bases from J, with 11 bases between. The CDR3, as DNA: TGTGCCAGCAGTTACAGGGGGGGGCCCTATGGCTACACCTTC. Translation gives CASSYRGGPYGYTF.

This clone turned up a few times. This chain connects TRBV19 to TRBJ2-3, with unresolved D. V was cut by 3 bases and J by 3 bases, with 10 bases left in between. This CDR3 is 14 amino acids long. Germline V gene lookup returns CDR1 LNHDA and CDR2 SQIVND (reference sequence). CDR3 DNA: TGTGCCAGTAGTATTTTGTCTAGTACAGATACGCAGTATTTT. This gives the protein CASSILSSTDTQYF. The whole variable domain, filled in from reference TRBV19 and TRBJ2-3, reads DGGITQSPKYLFRKEGQNVTLSCEQNLNHDAMYWYRQDPGQGLRLIYYSQIVNDFQKGDIAEGYSVSREKKESFPLTVTSAQKNPTAFYLCASSILSSTDTQYFGPGTRLTVL.

There are a few counts of this clone. V and J are TRBV5-1 and TRBJ1-5; 11 bases line up with TRBD1. J lost 5 bases, V lost 3 bases, and 4 bases had no gene match. This CDR3 has 15 amino acids. Germline CDR1 and CDR2: SGHRS and YFSETQ. The DNA of the CDR3 is TGCGCCAGCAGCTGGGGACAGGGGGAGGATCAGCCCCAGCATTTT. The encoded protein is CASSWGQGEDQPQHF.

The CDR3 sequence: CASREGSGDEAFF. DNA of the CDR3: TGTGCCAGCAGGGAGGGTTCGGGTGATGAAGCTTTCTTT. V gene TRBV2 combines with J gene TRBJ1-1; no clear D gene. V was cut by 6 bases and J by 7 bases, with 15 bases left in between. Germline V lookup: CDR1 SNHLY, CDR2 FYNNEI. The CDR3 sequence is 13 residues long.